A single sample gave rise to the 30 T cell receptor beta chains below, sequenced in a study of post-analysis software for immune sequencing data. Their target antigens are unknown. Findings and caveats of the study: Controls had lower frequencies than patients of 4 or 5 TRBV segments, which included TRBV5-6, TRBV5-1 and TRBV20-1.

Unique molecular identifiers tagged the TCR beta cDNA libraries. TCRdb reprocessed the PCR reads with MiXCR, giving one entry per CDR3 protein. Here the sample spans 700,000 to 900,000 distinct CDR3 sequences, approximately 44% being singletons. Sequenced input: blood. The receptor set was obtained from a girl aged 10-17 years with multiple sclerosis.

This clonotype occurred a few times. The chain is built from TRBV13 and TRBJ2-7, with 10 bases lining up with TRBD1. The CDR3 is 15 amino acids. Germline values: CDR1 PRHDT, CDR2 FYEKMQ (reference sequence). J gave up 3 bases and V 1 base, and 3 bases lay outside the gene matches. The CDR3 protein is CASSLEDRGNYEQYF. The CDR3 DNA reads as TGTGCCAGCAGCTTAGAGGACAGGGGGAACTACGAGCAGTACTTC.

This clonotype was observed a single time. The genes are TRBV4-3 and TRBJ2-1, with D perhaps given as TRBD1 or TRBD2 (5 bases each). Germline V lookup: CDR1 LGHNA, CDR2 YSLEER. Between the trimmed V and J ends, which lost 4 bases and 3 bases, there was a span of 16 bases. The CDR3 length is 16 residues. The CDR3 DNA sequence: TGCGCCAGCAGCCCAAGTACGGGACGAGTCTACAATGAGCAGTTCTTC. Its protein is CASSPSTGRVYNEQFF.

The chain couples TRBV5-1 to TRBJ2-5; D remains unclear. V gave up 0 bases and J gave up 2 bases, with 5 bases separating them. The CDR3 consists of 13 residues. The V gene's germline CDR1 is SGHRS and CDR2 YFSETQ. The CDR3 reads CASSLATQETQYF. Here the CDR3 DNA reads TGCGCCAGCAGCTTGGCCACACAAGAGACCCAGTACTTC. Filled out from reference TRBV5-1 and TRBJ2-5, the complete variable domain reads KAGVTQTPRYLIKTRGQQVTLSCSPISGHRSVSWYQQTPGQGLQFLFEYFSETQRNKGNFPGRFSGRQFSNSRSEMNVSTLELGDSALYLCASSLATQETQYFGPGTRLLVL.

The rearrangement joins TRBV4-2 to TRBJ2-3, with TRBD2 matching 9 bases. The CDR3 has 18 amino acids. CDR1 LGHNA and CDR2 YNFKEQ come from the germline V gene. V shed 0 bases and J 2 bases; nucleotides not matched to a gene: 9. The CDR3 coding sequence is TGTGCCAGCAGCCAAGATCCCGTGTTAGCGGGAGCCACAGATACGCAGTATTTT. It codes for CASSQDPVLAGATDTQYF.

The rearrangement joins TRBV2 to TRBJ2-3; D is ambiguous. This CDR3 spans 13 amino acids. CDR1 is SNHLY and CDR2 is FYNNEI in the germline V gene. With 5 bases removed from V and 2 bases from J, the gap between germline ends came to 8 bases. The CDR3 reads CASSTRDTDTQYF. CDR3 in DNA: TGTGCCAGCAGTACGAGAGACACAGATACGCAGTATTTT.

The gene calls are TRBV9 and TRBJ2-3; D remains ambiguous. The CDR3 length is 14 residues. The germline gives CDR1 SGDLS, CDR2 YYNGEE. V was clipped by 1 base and J by 0 bases, with 6 bases between them. The CDR3 spells CASSVQKSTDTQYF. The DNA of the CDR3 is TGTGCCAGCAGCGTACAGAAAAGCACAGATACGCAGTATTTT.

The chain is built from TRBV7-9 and TRBJ2-7; D remains unclear. This CDR3 has 13 amino acids. Trimming cost V 7 bases and J 3 bases, with 13 bases left between them. CDR1 SEHNR and CDR2 FQNEAQ come from the germline V gene (reference sequence). The CDR3: CASTIGIRYEQYF. The CDR3 DNA reads TGTGCCAGCACCATAGGGATCCGCTACGAGCAGTACTTC.

This clonotype was counted only a few times. V is TRBV5-1 and J is TRBJ2-7, with D maybe TRBD1 (5 bases). The germline V and J ends were trimmed by 4 bases and 7 bases, with 18 bases remaining between them. The CDR3 consists of 14 residues. Germline CDR1 reads SGHRS; CDR2 reads YFSETQ. The CDR3 coding sequence is TGCGCCAGCAGCCGCCCAGGGAACCCTCGGGAGCAGTACTTC. This gives the protein CASSRPGNPREQYF.

This chain connects TRBV20-1 to TRBJ1-2; tentative D call: TRBD1 (6 bases). Germline values: CDR1 DFQATT, CDR2 SNEGSKA (reference sequence). With 3 bases removed from V and 8 bases from J, the gap between germline ends came to 28 bases. This CDR3 is built from 17 residues. CDR3 sequence (DNA): TGCAGTGCTAGCGGGGAGGACGGACAGAAAGGGGTGTCGGGCTACACCTTC. It translates to CSASGEDGQKGVSGYTF.

This chain links TRBV20-1 with TRBJ2-7; the D gene is possibly TRBD2 (5 bases). Germline CDR1 and CDR2: DFQATT and SNEGSKA (reference sequence). The CDR3 runs to 13 residues. V was clipped by 0 bases and J by 3 bases, with 9 bases between them. CDR3 sequence: CSARDMRDYEQYF. The CDR3 coding sequence is TGCAGTGCTAGAGATATGAGGGACTACGAGCAGTACTTC.

J is TRBJ2-1 and V is TRBV24-1; D is uncertain. The CDR3 extends over 15 amino acids. Germline CDR1 KGHDR, CDR2 SFDVKD. Deletions cut 0 bases from V and 5 bases from J, with 10 bases between. The CDR3 coding sequence is TGTGCCACCAGTGATTTGCAAGGTATCCACAATGAGCAGTTCTTC. Protein: CATSDLQGIHNEQFF.

The chain has TRBV20-1 and TRBJ1-1; D might be TRBD1 (5 bases). In germline, CDR1 is DFQATT, CDR2 SNEGSKA (reference sequence). The CDR3 is made up of 14 amino acids. The ends were cut back, 5 bases at V and 0 bases at J, with 13 bases in the middle. Here the CDR3 reads CSAEEGRLNTEAFF. In DNA form, the CDR3 reads TGCAGTGCTGAAGAGGGACGGTTGAACACTGAAGCTTTCTTT.

The chain uses TRBV7-2 and TRBJ2-3, with a tentative D call TRBD2 (5 bases). The germline gives CDR1 SGHTA, CDR2 FQGNSA. The CDR3 loop spans 15 amino acids. Trimming shortened V by 2 bases and J by 4 bases, and 13 bases separated the two germline ends. The CDR3 nucleotides read TGTGCCAGCAGCTTATTAGGGAGTTTGGCAGATACGCAGTATTTT. It is translated as CASSLLGSLADTQYF.

This clonotype has only a few counts. The V gene is TRBV20-1, the J gene TRBJ2-1; 7 bases are a match to TRBD2. This CDR3 is 21 amino acids long. CDR1 DFQATT and CDR2 SNEGSKA come from the germline V gene (reference sequence). The J segment lost 0 bases and the V segment lost 5 bases, leaving 25 bases of the junction unmatched. CDR3 loop: CSAPPTGTTFTHEFSYNEQFF. The CDR3 DNA sequence: TGCAGTGCTCCTCCGACCGGGACTACTTTTACCCACGAGTTCTCCTACAATGAGCAGTTCTTC.

This chain connects TRBV6-5 to TRBJ2-5; D is unclear. The germline CDR1 and CDR2 sequences are MNHEY and SVGAGI. V lost 5 bases and J lost 4, with 14 bases in between. This CDR3 comprises 14 residues. The CDR3 region has the DNA TGTGCCAGCAGTCCCCTCGTCCCAGGAGAGACCCAGTACTTC. This codes for CASSPLVPGETQYF.

This chain joins TRBV14 and TRBJ2-5; tentatively, D is TRBD2 (7 bases). V lost 0 bases to trimming and J lost 2 bases, with 13 bases between them. CDR3 size: 16 residues. The germline V gene encodes CDR1 SGHDN and CDR2 FVKESK. CDR3 coding DNA: TGTGCCAGCAGCCAAGAATGGGGGGGGCTTCAAGAGACCCAGTACTTC. Protein product: CASSQEWGGLQETQYF.

There are a few counts of this clonotype. The chain combines TRBV7-2 with TRBJ2-7; D perhaps matches TRBD2 (6 bases). The CDR3 loop spans 14 amino acids. CDR1 and CDR2 (germline): SGHTA, FQGNSA. V lost 3 bases and J lost 3, with 12 bases in between. In DNA, the CDR3 is TGTGCCAGCAGCTTTGAGGGACTGTACTACGAGCAGTACTTC. Translation gives CASSFEGLYYEQYF.

The rearrangement links TRBV5-1 to TRBJ1-1; 11 positions agree with TRBD1. Germline CDR1 reads SGHRS; CDR2 reads YFSETQ. V shed 4 bases and J 4 bases; nucleotides not matched to a gene: 12. The CDR3 totals 17 residues. This chain's CDR3 is CASSHGMGQGVGTEAFF. As DNA, the CDR3 is TGCGCCAGCAGCCACGGAATGGGACAGGGGGTTGGCACTGAAGCTTTCTTT.

The chain links TRBV7-2 to TRBJ1-4; D may be TRBD1 (5 bases). The V gene's germline CDR1 is SGHTA and CDR2 FQGNSA. The V gene lost 4 bases and the J gene lost 0 bases, with 15 bases spanning the gap. This CDR3 has 17 residues. CDR3 nucleotide sequence: TGTGCCAGCAGCTCCGGATTAGGGGATCCAACTAATGAAAAACTGTTTTTT. Residues: CASSSGLGDPTNEKLFF.

This sequence joins TRBV7-9 and TRBJ2-6; D remains unclear. In germline, CDR1 is SEHNR, CDR2 FQNEAQ (reference sequence). The CDR3 covers 15 residues. Trimming took 5 bases from V and 3 from J, leaving 11 bases between them. CDR3 DNA: TGTGCCAGCAGCCCAGGCCCCCTTGGGGCCAACGTCCTGACTTTC. This translates into CASSPGPLGANVLTF.

This clonotype was picked up a small number of times. The chain joins TRBV20-1 to TRBJ1-2; a weak D match, TRBD1 (6 bases). The CDR3 contains 12 residues. V lost 3 bases and J lost 3, with 8 bases in between. Germline V gives CDR1 DFQATT, CDR2 SNEGSKA (reference sequence). DNA of the CDR3: TGCAGTGCTAGGCCAGGGGACTATGGCTACACCTTC. Translating it yields CSARPGDYGYTF.

The chain is built from TRBV5-1 and TRBJ2-5; a possible D gene is TRBD2 (5 bases). CDR3 length: 13 residues. V lost 6 bases to trimming and J lost 1 base, with 10 bases between them. Germline V lookup: CDR1 SGHRS, CDR2 YFSETQ. The CDR3 loop reads CASNEGLQETQYF. For the CDR3, the DNA is TGCGCCAGCAATGAGGGTCTCCAAGAGACCCAGTACTTC.

The chain couples TRBV3-1 to TRBJ2-3, with D unclear. CDR3 length equals 13 residues. The V end was cut by 0 bases, the J end by 10 bases, with 11 bases between. Germline V lookup: CDR1 LGHDT, CDR2 YNNKEL (reference sequence). The DNA for the CDR3 is TGTGCCAGCAGCCAAGAAGCCGTGGGATCGCAGTATTTT. Translation gives CASSQEAVGSQYF.

The chain joins TRBV6-5 to TRBJ2-7, with a tentative D call TRBD1 (5 bases). V lost 0 bases to trimming and J lost 7 bases, with 19 bases between them. The length of the CDR3 is 16 residues. Germline lookup yields CDR1 MNHEY and CDR2 SVGAGI. The CDR3 coding sequence is TGTGCCAGCAGTTACTCGTTCCCCCCGGAAGGGGAAGAGCAGTACTTC. Amino acid sequence: CASSYSFPPEGEEQYF.

The rearrangement joins TRBV12-3 or TRBV12-4 to TRBJ1-1; D might be TRBD1 (5 bases). The CDR3 consists of 14 residues. V was clipped by 6 bases and J by 3 bases, with 14 bases between them. The CDR3 sequence: CASSQGVQDTEAFF. The CDR3 region has the DNA TGTGCCAGCAGCCAAGGGGTTCAGGACACTGAAGCTTTCTTT.

The V gene is TRBV5-1, the J gene TRBJ1-1, with 7 bases that match TRBD1. The CDR3 is 16 residues long. Germline assignment: CDR1 SGHRS and CDR2 YFSETQ. Unmatched junction bases numbered 10, after V lost 4 bases and J lost 1 base. CDR3 sequence reads: CASSGDRGLRNTEAFF. As DNA, the CDR3 is TGCGCCAGCAGCGGGGATAGGGGGCTAAGGAACACTGAAGCTTTCTTT.

J is TRBJ1-4 and V is TRBV5-5, with 7 bases lining up with TRBD1. CDR1 and CDR2 (germline): SGHKS, YYEKEE (reference sequence). This CDR3 contains 16 residues. J was trimmed by 7 bases and V by 3 bases; bases with no gene match: 12. The CDR3 here is CASSYGTGAPSEKLFF. In nucleotides, the CDR3 is TGTGCCAGCAGCTACGGTACAGGGGCGCCTAGTGAAAAACTGTTTTTT.

The table lists this clonotype with a few counts. This chain links TRBV7-3 with TRBJ2-1, with D possibly TRBD2 on 6 matching bases. V was trimmed by 1 base and J by 6 bases, leaving 10 bases between them. The germline V gene has CDR1 SGHTA and CDR2 FQGTGA. CDR3 length: 14 amino acids. In nucleotides, the CDR3 is TGTGCCAGCAGCTTAATGCGGGGAAGCAATGAGCAGTTCTTC. Amino acids: CASSLMRGSNEQFF.

This clonotype was counted only a few times. The genes are TRBV29-1 and TRBJ2-3, with D perhaps TRBD2 (6 bases). V lost 4 bases, J lost 6 bases, and 17 bases lay in between. The CDR3 sequence is 14 residues long. Looked up from germline, CDR1 is SQVTM and CDR2 is ANQGSEA. For the CDR3, the DNA is TGCAGCGTTGGGGTCCGGGAGTTTAGGGATACGCAGTATTTT. Encoded protein: CSVGVREFRDTQYF.

This clonotype showed up just a few times. CDR3 amino acids: CATSRETGVGTDTQYF. The CDR3 region has the DNA TGTGCCACCAGCAGAGAGACGGGAGTAGGTACAGATACGCAGTATTTT. This chain uses TRBV15 with TRBJ2-3, with D maybe TRBD2 (6 bases). The V gene's germline CDR1 is LNHNV and CDR2 YYDKDF (reference sequence). V was shortened by 0 bases and J by 3 bases, with 13 bases between the two germline ends. The CDR3 has 16 amino acids.